The entry below gives a single T cell receptor (beta chain) sequence along with its context. The clone's antigen remains unknown. The record has no base qualities; no much larger clone is one base away. The data were obtained in a study of T cell repertoires in cytomegalovirus infection (dated by TCRdb to between 2018 and 2021). At the level of the whole study: Donor HLA type was relevant to the analysis, as public TCR beta signatures indicated carriage of CMV infection together with the matching HLA type.

TCRdb shows the sequencer as Illumina HiSeq 1500. Using fastp at Q25 and MiXCR, TCRdb reprocessed the public reads and kept productive beta chains. Each CDR3 protein appears once, grouped with its most common genes and DNA. This sample lists 150,000 to 200,000 distinct CDR3 sequences; roughly 19% were detected once. The biggest ten clones account for roughly 2.9% of the sample. CDR1 and CDR2 are drawn from the germline V gene: SGHNT, YENEEA. Inclusive of the bounding cysteine and phenylalanine, the CDR3 is 15 residues long. The CDR3 DNA has 45 bases and is translated from base 1. Trimmed from V: 1 base; trimmed from J: 5 bases; junction bases lacking a gene match: 6. Overall study outcomes, separate from this receptor: Carriers of CMV infection plus the relevant HLA type were discriminated by the cumulative frequency of public TCR beta family members in the study cohort and in an independent approximately 360-donor cohort. The ex vivo response was dominated by HLA-C-restricted CMV-specific TCR beta clonotypes, and the single most frequent clonotype in two of eight donors was supplied by these HLA-C-restricted clonotypes.

The source of this sequence is a human donor in good health (CMV status not recorded). Some clones in this sample may be carry-over from other donors' samples. Sequenced material: PBMCs. The sequence joins TRBV11-3 to TRBJ2-5; 8 bases in the junction line up with TRBD1. The DNA sequence is given as TGTGCCAGCAGCTTAGGTACAGGGGGTAGGGAGACCCAGTACTTC. Its translation reads: CASSLGTGGRETQYF.